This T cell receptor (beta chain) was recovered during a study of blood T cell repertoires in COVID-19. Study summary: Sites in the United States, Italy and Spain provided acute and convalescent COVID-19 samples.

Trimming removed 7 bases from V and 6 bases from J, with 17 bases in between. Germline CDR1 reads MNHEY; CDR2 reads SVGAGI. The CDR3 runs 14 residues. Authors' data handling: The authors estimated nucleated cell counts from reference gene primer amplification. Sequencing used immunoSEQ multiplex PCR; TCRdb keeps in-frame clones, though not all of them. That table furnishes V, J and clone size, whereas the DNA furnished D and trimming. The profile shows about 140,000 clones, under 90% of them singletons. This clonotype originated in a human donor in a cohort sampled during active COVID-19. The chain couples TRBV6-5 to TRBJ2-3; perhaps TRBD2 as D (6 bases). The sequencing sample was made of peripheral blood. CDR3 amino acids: CASTPDHRGDTQYF. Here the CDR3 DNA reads TGTGCCAGCACCCCGGACCACCGGGGGGATACGCAGTATTTT.